The 2 T cell receptor beta chains presented below share a single source sample, sequenced in a study of control samples from healthy donors and cancer patients. The repertoire was sequenced with immunoSEQ multiplex PCR; TCRdb's copy has only in-frame clones and lacks some. The sample contains tens of thousands of clones, approximately 93% of which appear only once. The sample consisted of PBMCs. Receptors were obtained from a woman between 35 and 50 years old with lung cancer.

V usage is TRBV19 and J usage is TRBJ1-1; D is ambiguous. The CDR3 is made up of 13 amino acids. The V end was cut by 2 bases, the J end by 3 bases, with 7 bases between. Germline CDR1 reads LNHDA; CDR2 reads SQIVND (reference sequence). For the CDR3, the DNA is TGTGCCAGTAGTATACAATTGTACACTGAAGCTTTCTTT. Its translation is CASSIQLYTEAFF.

The chain couples TRBV19 to TRBJ1-1; D possibly corresponds to TRBD1 (5 bases). In germline, CDR1 is LNHDA, CDR2 SQIVND (reference sequence). CDR3 length equals 14 residues. V lost 10 bases, J lost 3 bases, and 18 bases lay in between. Here the CDR3 reads CATLRAGFDTEAFF. Written as DNA, the CDR3 is TGTGCCACCCTCAGGGCTGGTTTTGACACTGAAGCTTTCTTT.